The source of this T cell receptor beta chain is a study of cytomegalovirus exposure and HLA in healthy donors. Primers: 60 Vbeta forward and 13 Jbeta reverse. The protocol was immunoSEQ multiplex PCR, while the TCRdb copy is restricted to in-frame clones and leaves out a portion. The table lists around 160,000 clones, about three quarters of them singletons. Per germline, CDR1 MGHDK and CDR2 SYGVNS. The CDR3 is 13 amino acids. V lost 4 bases to trimming and J lost 3 bases, with 7 bases between them. The rearrangement uses TRBV25-1 and TRBJ1-5; weak D call: TRBD1 (5 bases). Sequencing input: PBMCs. The TCR was taken from a man aged 35-49 years in good health and CMV-seropositive. CDR3 protein: CASSAGNNQPQHF. The CDR3 bases are TGTGCCAGCAGTGCAGGGAACAATCAGCCCCAGCATTTT.